The 30 T cell receptor beta chains below come from one sample, sequenced in a study of T cell responses to AZD1222 COVID-19 vaccine (dated by TCRdb to the early 2020s). The label giving this sample's time point can be read as: about 28 days (+/-7) after the second vaccine dose. Library generation was performed with the immunoSEQ multiplex PCR assay. The table comes from immuneACCESS by way of TCRdb, which keeps in-frame sequences with V and J called. Part of the clones is missing from these tables; in studies checked, under half for an unresolved V gene and the rest for unknown reasons. Within this sample are roughly 180,000 clones, with over 90% of them counted one time only. The ten largest clones capture around 1.9% of the sample. Sequenced material: peripheral blood, taken 28 days after the second AZD1222 dose. All receptors come from an adult who received the AZD1222 COVID-19 vaccine.

The CDR3 region is CASSYWKGYGYTF. CDR3 DNA: TGTGCCAGCAGCTATTGGAAGGGCTATGGCTACACCTTC. The gene calls are TRBV7-6 and TRBJ1-2; no firm D call. The germline V gene encodes CDR1 SGHVS and CDR2 FNYEAQ. The CDR3 covers 13 residues. V dropped 4 bases and J dropped 4 bases, with 10 bases sitting between them.

For this clone: One end of the junction is discordant with germline, which a read error may explain. The chain has TRBV11-2 and TRBJ2-5, with D hard to call. The CDR3 is made up of 13 amino acids. Germline V gives CDR1 SGHAT, CDR2 FQNNGV. The CDR3 bases are TGTGCCGGCAGCTTAGATAGTCGAGAGACCCAGTACTTC. Its protein is CAGSLDSRETQYF.

For this clone: Different DNA sequences within this sample yield the same CDR3. This sequence joins TRBV5-1 and TRBJ2-7; 12 bases are a match to TRBD2. Trimming cost V 4 bases and J 1 base; bases outside gene matches: 3. The CDR3 length is 15 residues. In germline, CDR1 is SGHRS, CDR2 YFSETQ. The CDR3 coding sequence is TGCGCCAGCAGCCCCGGACTAGCGGGGTCCTACGAGCAGTACTTC. It yields the protein CASSPGLAGSYEQYF.

This clone showed up just once. This sequence joins TRBV5-1 and TRBJ1-1; possible D gene TRBD1, 6 bases. The CDR3 length is 15 residues. The germline gives CDR1 SGHRS, CDR2 YFSETQ. Trimming took off 2 bases at V and 2 bases at J, with 13 bases between the two ends. CDR3 in amino acids: CASSFLGGTNTEAFF. In nucleotides, the CDR3 is TGCGCCAGCAGCTTTTTAGGGGGGACTAACACTGAAGCTTTCTTT.

V usage is TRBV3-1 (or the pseudogene TRBV3-2) and J usage is TRBJ1-5; D ambiguous. Germline CDR1 and CDR2: LGHDT and YNNKEL (reference sequence). CDR3 length: 13 amino acids. Between the trimmed V and J ends, which lost 3 bases and 4 bases, there was a span of 7 bases. CDR3 amino acids: CASSHGGNQPQHF. CDR3 nucleotide sequence: TGTGCCAGCAGCCATGGCGGGAATCAGCCCCAGCATTTT.

Only one count was recorded for this clone. The chain links TRBV27 to TRBJ2-7; possibly TRBD1 for D (7 bases). V shed 5 bases and J shed 6 bases, with 17 bases lying between them. CDR1 is MNHEY, CDR2 SMNVEV, per germline (reference sequence). The CDR3 loop spans 14 amino acids. The CDR3 sequence: CASSPNYQGGEQYF. The CDR3 DNA follows: TGTGCCAGCAGTCCGAACTACCAGGGGGGCGAGCAGTACTTC.

The CDR3 sequence is CASSLSGRRQPQHF. The CDR3 DNA reads as TGTGCCAGCAGCTTGTCGGGGAGGCGTCAGCCCCAGCATTTT. V and J are TRBV5-6 and TRBJ1-5; D gene unclear. The CDR3 length is 14 residues. Trimming pared 1 base from V and 6 bases from J, leaving 11 bases between. Per germline, CDR1 SGHDT and CDR2 YYEEEE.

The chain carries TRBV5-1 and TRBJ1-5; no definite D call. There are 13 residues in the CDR3. The ends were cut back, 0 bases at V and 3 bases at J, with 4 bases in the middle. Germline loops: CDR1 SGHRS, CDR2 YFSETQ. The DNA of the CDR3 is TGCGCCAGCAGCTTGGACGCCAATCAGCCCCAGCATTTT. This gives the protein CASSLDANQPQHF. The variable domain in full, completed from reference TRBV5-1 and TRBJ1-5, reads KAGVTQTPRYLIKTRGQQVTLSCSPISGHRSVSWYQQTPGQGLQFLFEYFSETQRNKGNFPGRFSGRQFSNSRSEMNVSTLELGDSALYLCASSLDANQPQHFGDGTRLSIL.

The chain links TRBV27 to TRBJ1-5; the D is unclear. Trimming removed 4 bases from V and 1 base from J, with 11 bases in between. Per the germline V gene, CDR1 is MNHEY and CDR2 is SMNVEV (reference sequence). The CDR3 covers 15 residues. CDR3 in DNA: TGTGCCAGCAGTTCCCGGGGAGGGAGCAATCAGCCCCAGCATTTT. This encodes CASSSRGGSNQPQHF.

The genes are TRBV7-2 and TRBJ2-3; perhaps TRBD1 as D (5 bases). Germline V gene data show CDR1 as SGHTA and CDR2 as FQGNSA. This CDR3 is 13 amino acids long. The ends were cut back, 4 bases at V and 5 bases at J, with 10 bases in the middle. In nucleotides, the CDR3 is TGTGCCAGCAGCTCTCGGCAGGGAGATACGCAGTATTTT. It translates to CASSSRQGDTQYF.

The J gene is TRBJ1-1, the V gene TRBV15, with 11 bases lining up with TRBD1. CDR1 LNHNV and CDR2 YYDKDF come from the germline V gene (reference sequence). The CDR3 totals 17 residues. The J segment lost 5 bases and the V segment lost 1 base, leaving 9 bases of the junction unmatched. CDR3 in DNA: TGTGCCACCAGCAGAGCACTATTGGGACAGGGGGAGACTGAAGCTTTCTTT. Amino acids: CATSRALLGQGETEAFF.

This chain joins TRBV7-9 and TRBJ2-7; TRBD2 agrees at 7 bases. Germline CDR1 and CDR2: SEHNR and FQNEAQ (reference sequence). The CDR3 spans 13 residues. V shed 2 bases, J shed 2 bases, and the junction held 0 bases outside the gene matches. The CDR3: CASSLTSAYEQYF. In nucleotides, the CDR3 is TGTGCCAGCAGCTTAACTAGCGCCTACGAGCAGTACTTC.

The sample holds one count of this clone. This sequence joins TRBV29-1 and TRBJ2-1, with 7 bases identical to TRBD1. Germline V gene data show CDR1 as SQVTM and CDR2 as ANQGSEA. The CDR3 is made up of 11 amino acids. The V gene end was trimmed by 3 bases and the J gene end by 7 bases; junction bases not matched to a gene: 0. The CDR3 DNA reads as TGCAGCGTTGACAGGGGGAATGAGCAGTTCTTC. Residues: CSVDRGNEQFF.

The chain combines TRBV9 with TRBJ1-1, with D hard to call. V was trimmed by 4 bases and J by 6 bases, leaving 19 bases between them. Germline CDR1 reads SGDLS; CDR2 reads YYNGEE. The length of the CDR3 is 15 residues. The DNA for the CDR3 is TGTGCCAGCAGCACCCACTCCGGGGAAGGGCCTGAAGCTTTCTTT. This codes for CASSTHSGEGPEAFF.

The rearrangement joins TRBV5-8 to TRBJ1-1; D is uncertain. V lost 1 base to trimming and J lost 3 bases, with 7 bases between them. The CDR3 covers 13 residues. The germline V gene has CDR1 SGHTS and CDR2 YDEGEE. CDR3 nucleotide sequence: TGTGCCAGCAGCTTGTTGGGAGACACTGAAGCTTTCTTT. It specifies CASSLLGDTEAFF.

About this clone itself: Different DNA sequences within this sample yield the same CDR3. V and J are TRBV7-9 and TRBJ1-5; D is unresolved. Germline V gene lookup returns CDR1 SEHNR and CDR2 FQNEAQ (reference sequence). Trimming removed 1 base at V and 2 bases at J, with 6 bases between. The CDR3 has 14 residues. CDR3 DNA: TGTGCCAGCAGCTTAGGCCAGGGCAATCAGCCCCAGCATTTT. This encodes CASSLGQGNQPQHF.

This clone was counted a few times. V is TRBV19 and J is TRBJ2-5; 7 nucleotides align to TRBD1. The CDR3 is 13 amino acids. Germline assignment: CDR1 LNHDA and CDR2 SQIVND (reference sequence). Unmatched junction bases numbered 4, after V lost 7 bases and J lost 2 bases. CDR3 sequence: CASKATGQETQYF. The CDR3 DNA reads as TGTGCCAGTAAAGCGACAGGGCAAGAGACCCAGTACTTC.

V and J are TRBV27 and TRBJ1-1, with D possibly TRBD1 on 6 matching bases. Germline CDR1 reads MNHEY; CDR2 reads SMNVEV (reference sequence). This CDR3 spans 13 amino acids. Trimming took 5 bases from V and 3 from J, leaving 10 bases between them. The DNA of the CDR3 is TGTGCCAGCAGTCTGGGGGCGGACACTGAAGCTTTCTTT. As protein: CASSLGADTEAFF.

V gene TRBV7-9 combines with J gene TRBJ1-1, with 8 bases fitting TRBD1. V was clipped by 2 bases and J by 1 base; unmatched bases: 12. The CDR3 has 18 amino acids. The germline CDR1 and CDR2 sequences are SEHNR and FQNEAQ (reference sequence). The CDR3 reads CASSLSYPTGDTNTEAFF. CDR3 coding DNA: TGTGCCAGCAGCTTATCATACCCGACAGGGGACACGAACACTGAAGCTTTCTTT.

The V and J genes are TRBV5-1 and TRBJ2-7, with D unclear. The germline V and J ends were trimmed by 1 base and 0 bases, with 11 bases remaining between them. CDR1 and CDR2 from the germline V gene are SGHRS and YFSETQ. There are 15 residues in the CDR3. CDR3 loop: CASSLSKGRSYEQYF. CDR3 nucleotides: TGCGCCAGCAGCTTGTCCAAGGGTCGCTCCTACGAGCAGTACTTC. The complete variable domain, with remaining parts taken from reference TRBV5-1 and TRBJ2-7, reads KAGVTQTPRYLIKTRGQQVTLSCSPISGHRSVSWYQQTPGQGLQFLFEYFSETQRNKGNFPGRFSGRQFSNSRSEMNVSTLELGDSALYLCASSLSKGRSYEQYFGPGTRLTVT.

The rearrangement links TRBV6-6 to TRBJ2-5, with D perhaps TRBD2 (6 bases). Per the germline V gene, CDR1 is MNHNY and CDR2 is SVGAGI (reference sequence). V lost 6 bases, J lost 2 bases, and 13 bases lay in between. CDR3 length equals 14 residues. CDR3 in amino acids: CASRAGLKQETQYF. Here the CDR3 DNA reads TGTGCCAGCAGGGCGGGACTTAAACAAGAGACCCAGTACTTC.

This chain's CDR3 is CASSQDLPLRGHGYTF. As DNA, the CDR3 is TGTGCCAGCAGCCAAGACCTACCCCTAAGGGGCCACGGCTACACCTTC. The J gene is TRBJ1-2, the V gene TRBV3-1 (or the pseudogene TRBV3-2); D is perhaps TRBD1 (5 bases). V lost 0 bases, J lost 8 bases, and 19 bases lay in between. CDR3 size: 16 residues. Germline V lookup: CDR1 LGHDT, CDR2 YNNKEL (reference sequence).

The V and J genes are TRBV19 and TRBJ1-2, with a possible D match to TRBD1 (6 bases). Per germline, CDR1 LNHDA and CDR2 SQIVND (reference sequence). The CDR3 contains 12 residues. The V end lost 3 bases, the J end lost 7 bases, and 9 bases lay between the germline ends. CDR3 protein: CASSIPGAGYTF. The CDR3 DNA reads as TGTGCCAGTAGTATCCCAGGGGCTGGCTACACCTTC.

This rearrangement joins TRBV7-9 to TRBJ2-3; 13 bases line up with TRBD2. With V trimmed by 4 bases and J by 3 bases, 4 bases remained unmatched. The germline CDR1 and CDR2 sequences are SEHNR and FQNEAQ (reference sequence). This CDR3 spans 16 amino acids. Here the CDR3 reads CASSSRTSGRTDTQYF. The CDR3, as DNA: TGTGCCAGCAGCTCCCGGACTAGCGGGAGAACAGATACGCAGTATTTT.

This CDR3 is CASSFGQGGGRASYNEQFF. In DNA form, the CDR3 reads TGTGCCAGCAGCTTTGGACAGGGCGGAGGGCGGGCCTCCTACAATGAGCAGTTCTTC. V gene TRBV5-4 combines with J gene TRBJ2-1; 8 nucleotides match TRBD1. J gave up 0 bases and V 2 bases, and 13 bases lay outside the gene matches. The CDR3 has 19 residues. CDR1 is SGHNT and CDR2 is YYREEE in the germline V gene (reference sequence).

This chain joins TRBV30 and TRBJ2-6; tentatively, D is TRBD1 or TRBD2 (5 bases each). This CDR3 is built from 12 residues. Trimming left V 8 bases short and J 4 bases short, with 9 bases between. Germline CDR1 is GTSNPN and CDR2 is SVGIG (reference sequence). As DNA, the CDR3 is TGTGCCGGGGACCAGGGGGCCAACGTCCTGACTTTC. Protein sequence: CAGDQGANVLTF.

V gene TRBV9 combines with J gene TRBJ2-7; TRBD2 might be the D (6 bases). The CDR3 loop spans 16 amino acids. Germline CDR1 reads SGDLS; CDR2 reads YYNGEE. V lost 2 bases, J lost 3 bases, and 18 bases lay in between. CDR3 protein: CASSVQPGSTYYEQYF. As DNA, the CDR3 is TGTGCCAGCAGCGTTCAACCCGGGAGTACGTACTACGAGCAGTACTTC.

The genes are TRBV7-9 and TRBJ2-5, with D possibly TRBD1 on 5 matching bases. V shed 1 base and J shed 6 bases, with 6 bases lying between them. Germline assignment: CDR1 SEHNR and CDR2 FQNEAQ (reference sequence). The CDR3 is 12 residues long. CDR3 residues: CASSLVGQTQYF. The CDR3 region has the DNA TGTGCCAGCAGCTTAGTGGGGCAGACCCAGTACTTC.

For the CDR3, the DNA is TGTGCCAGTCGCAGGACAAACCAAGGTAATCAGCCCCAGCATTTT. This translates into CASRRTNQGNQPQHF. V is TRBV27 and J is TRBJ1-5, with D possibly being TRBD1 (5 bases). Looked up from germline, CDR1 is MNHEY and CDR2 is SMNVEV (reference sequence). V was pared by 9 bases and J by 4 bases, with 19 bases between. The CDR3 loop spans 15 amino acids.

This chain joins TRBV27 and TRBJ2-7; the match to TRBD1 covers 7 bases. J gave up 3 bases and V 6 bases, and 8 bases lay outside the gene matches. The germline gives CDR1 MNHEY, CDR2 SMNVEV (reference sequence). This CDR3 has 14 amino acids. The CDR3 region has the DNA TGTGCCAGCAGCATACAGGGGAGCGGCTACGAGCAGTACTTC. It specifies CASSIQGSGYEQYF.